This T cell receptor (beta chain) was obtained from a study of blood T cell repertoires in COVID-19. Background on the study: The United States, Italy and Spain supplied acute and convalescent COVID-19 samples. The analysed material was cDNA or gDNA that came from T cells, B-cell-depleted T cells, or PBMCs.

Original processing notes: Amplification from reference gene primers served as the basis for estimated nucleated cell counts. Sequenced by immunoSEQ multiplex PCR; TCRdb stores in-frame clones only, minus some. V, J and clone size are taken as reported in that table, and D and trimming were inferred from the DNA itself. The data hold about 120,000 clones, with about 85% observed a single time. V lost 1 base, J lost 6 bases, and 9 bases lay in between. Germline CDR1 LNHDA, CDR2 SQIVND (reference sequence). The CDR3 covers 14 residues. This sequence was found in a man aged 70 or older with acute or convalescent COVID-19. This sequence joins TRBV19 and TRBJ2-2; a possible D gene is TRBD1 (5 bases). What was sequenced was peripheral blood. The CDR3 sequence is CASSIAQGSGELFF. The DNA of the CDR3 is TGTGCCAGTAGTATAGCGCAGGGATCCGGGGAGCTGTTTTTT. The whole variable domain, filled in from reference TRBV19 and TRBJ2-2, reads DGGITQSPKYLFRKEGQNVTLSCEQNLNHDAMYWYRQDPGQGLRLIYYSQIVNDFQKGDIAEGYSVSREKKESFPLTVTSAQKNPTAFYLCASSIAQGSGELFFGEGSRLTVL.